The clone carrying this TCR beta chain has just a few counts. Its specificity is not known. Amplification of ligated cDNA took four PCR rounds with SP2 and nested alpha and beta constant primers. Blood and skin TCR RNA was reverse transcribed with alpha and beta constant primers. TCRdb analysed the UMI-ligation and nested PCR reads with MiXCR anew, one entry per CDR3 protein. This sample has around 33,000 distinct CDR3 sequences; roughly 7.3% occur once, and the top ten carry approximately 2.8%. Treatment reported: skin biopsy from PPD injection site in Mantoux-positive individual. A UMI-containing oligonucleotide was joined by 3' ligation to the TCR cDNA template. Unsorted total RNA, roughly 1 to 1,100 ng, was DNase treated before reverse transcription. Germline assignment: CDR1 MNHNS and CDR2 SASEGT. The length of the CDR3 is 11 residues. With 10 bases removed from V and 0 bases from J, the gap between germline ends came to 6 bases.

This entry comes from a study of naive and memory T cell subsets. General observations from the study: More TCRs at tuberculin sites were read as hypersensitivity T cell infiltration.

The chain combines TRBV6-1 with TRBJ1-1, with D hard to call. The source is an adult in good health. The sequenced sample was skin, obtained from a tuberculin skin test site. CDR3 in DNA: TGTGCCACCCACATGAACACTGAAGCTTTCTTT. As protein: CATHMNTEAFF.